This note documents a single TCR beta chain sequence. The antigen is unknown. cDNA came from around 0.54 to 1 ug RNA primed by random hexamers. Across 54 Vbeta and 13 Jbeta, immunoSEQ multiplex PCR amplified TCR beta CDR3. One entry per CDR3 protein, called by TCRdb with MiXCR from the immunoSEQ multiplex PCR reads. The table shows roughly 170,000 distinct CDR3 sequences, with approximately 95% occurring only once. V was pared by 3 bases and J by 15 bases, with 19 bases between. CDR1 and CDR2 (germline): SGHRS, YFSETQ. The CDR3 consists of 13 residues. The data derive from a study of CD8 T cells in Susac syndrome. Study observations and caveats: It was acknowledged by the study that relatively few individuals were included in its TCR sequencing and HLA analysis.

Sequencing of TCR beta was performed on blood CD8+ T cells and on blood CD4+ T cells. Negative isolation was applied to CD8+ and CD4+ T cells, and FACS enrichment was applied to TEMRA cells. The sample was CD4+ T cells from PBMCs. This TCR derives from a human donor with multiple sclerosis. This chain links TRBV5-1 with TRBJ2-1; D gene uncertain. CDR3 sequence (DNA): TGCGCCAGCAGCTCAATCGCAGACCCCCTTCCGTTCTTC. Amino acids: CASSSIADPLPFF.